A single sample is the source of the 10 T cell receptor beta chains below, sequenced in a study of a mutant IDH1 vaccine in newly diagnosed glioma. Their antigens remain unidentified. This table comes from immunoSEQ multiplex PCR, and its TCRdb copy is limited to in-frame clones, with some not included. Among about 84,000 clones listed, 75% to 85% were seen once. Described time point: week 47, end of study. It was 300 ug of mutant IDH1 20-mer peptide that made up each vaccine dose, given with topical imiquimod. Sequencing used PBMCs, obtained from a glioma patient whose treatment included an IDH1 peptide vaccine. These receptors came from a man in his forties or fifties with glioma.

The J gene is TRBJ1-1, the V gene TRBV30; D gene ambiguous. The CDR3 runs 12 residues. The V gene's germline CDR1 is GTSNPN and CDR2 SVGIG (reference sequence). The ends were cut back, 2 bases at V and 0 bases at J, with 4 bases in the middle. The CDR3 nucleotides are TGTGCCTGGAGTACACTGAACACTGAAGCTTTCTTT. Amino acids: CAWSTLNTEAFF.

CDR3 protein: CASSLYPPDRKPGFQETQYF. CDR3 in DNA: TGTGCCAGCAGTTTATACCCCCCGGACAGGAAACCGGGATTCCAAGAGACCCAGTACTTC. V usage is TRBV27 and J usage is TRBJ2-5; TRBD1 matches 7 bases. The CDR3 length is 20 residues. Germline V gene lookup returns CDR1 MNHEY and CDR2 SMNVEV (reference sequence). V gave up 1 base and J gave up 1 base; unmatched junction bases: 18.

This clone was seen a few times. Additional DNA sequences in this sample encode the identical CDR3. The CDR3 region has the DNA TGTGCCAGCAGTTTAGGGGGGACCTATGGCTACACCTTC. Its translation: CASSLGGTYGYTF. This chain links TRBV27 with TRBJ1-2; a weak D match, TRBD1 (5 bases). Germline lookup yields CDR1 MNHEY and CDR2 SMNVEV (reference sequence). V shed 2 bases and J shed 4 bases, with 8 bases lying between them. The CDR3 totals 13 residues.

This clone has a single count. This chain links TRBV7-2 with TRBJ1-4; TRBD1 matches 9 bases. The V and J ends lost 0 bases and 8 bases, in that order; junction bases with no gene match: 4. The CDR3 has 15 residues. Germline CDR1 reads SGHTA; CDR2 reads FQGNSA. CDR3 amino acids: CASSLAQGAGEKLFF. CDR3 DNA: TGTGCCAGCAGCTTAGCACAGGGGGCAGGAGAAAAACTGTTTTTT. The full variable domain, with the rest looked up from reference TRBV7-2 and TRBJ1-4, is GAGVSQSPSNKVTEKGKDVELRCDPISGHTALYWYRQSLGQGLEFLIYFQGNSAPDKSGLPSDRFSAERTGGSVSTLTIQRTQQEDSAVYLCASSLAQGAGEKLFFGSGTQLSVL.

CDR3 amino acids: CASSPGLAYQETQYF. CDR3 bases: TGTGCCAGCAGCCCGGGACTAGCGTACCAAGAGACCCAGTACTTC. V usage is TRBV5-8 and J usage is TRBJ2-5; 10 bases are a match to TRBD2. Looked up from germline, CDR1 is SGHTS and CDR2 is YDEGEE. This CDR3 spans 15 amino acids. The J segment lost 0 bases and the V segment lost 4 bases, leaving 3 bases of the junction unmatched.

This clone has just one count. J is TRBJ2-7 and V is TRBV4-3; D unresolved. Germline V lookup: CDR1 LGHNA, CDR2 YSLEER. CDR3 length: 13 residues. The V gene lost 4 bases and the J gene lost 1 base, with 8 bases spanning the gap. CDR3 residues: CASSPGLSYEQYF. The CDR3 DNA follows: TGCGCCAGCAGCCCCGGCCTATCCTACGAGCAGTACTTC.

The chain uses TRBV2 and TRBJ2-1; 8 nucleotides agree with TRBD2. Germline assignment: CDR1 SNHLY and CDR2 FYNNEI. J lost 9 bases, V lost 6 bases, and 10 bases had no gene match. CDR3 length equals 14 residues. The CDR3 sequence is CASRELAVGAEQFF. CDR3 nucleotides: TGTGCCAGCAGGGAACTAGCGGTGGGCGCTGAGCAGTTCTTC.

CDR3 protein: CASSLVTSRNNEQFF. The DNA for the CDR3 is TGTGCCAGCAGCTTAGTTACTAGCAGAAACAATGAGCAGTTCTTC. This chain joins TRBV7-8 and TRBJ2-1, with D perhaps TRBD2 (6 bases). This CDR3 is 15 amino acids long. CDR1 is SGHVS, CDR2 FQNEAQ, per germline. V lost 1 base and J 5 bases, leaving 12 bases between the germline ends.

This clone was counted a single time. The chain joins TRBV7-2 to TRBJ2-1; tentatively, D is TRBD1 (5 bases). This CDR3 is built from 14 residues. Germline V gives CDR1 SGHTA, CDR2 FQGNSA. The ends were cut back, 4 bases at V and 6 bases at J, with 13 bases in the middle. The CDR3 DNA follows: TGTGCCAGCAGCTCCTGGGGCCACTCCAATGAGCAGTTCTTC. Its translation is CASSSWGHSNEQFF. Complete variable domain (other parts from reference TRBV7-2 and TRBJ2-1): GAGVSQSPSNKVTEKGKDVELRCDPISGHTALYWYRQSLGQGLEFLIYFQGNSAPDKSGLPSDRFSAERTGGSVSTLTIQRTQQEDSAVYLCASSSWGHSNEQFFGPGTRLTVL.

The chain couples TRBV5-4 to TRBJ2-3; 11 bases map to TRBD2. The CDR3 spans 16 residues. Germline CDR1 is SGHNT and CDR2 is YYREEE (reference sequence). The junction had 11 bases not matched to a gene; V was cut back by 6 bases and J by 5 bases. In DNA, the CDR3 is TGTGCCAGCACCGACCCCGATAGCGGGAGGGAAGATACGCAGTATTTT. This gives the protein CASTDPDSGREDTQYF. The full variable domain, completed using reference TRBV5-4 and TRBJ2-3, is ETGVTQSPTHLIKTRGQQVTLRCSSQSGHNTVSWYQQALGQGPQFIFQYYREEENGRGNFPPRFSGLQFPNYSSELNVNALELDDSALYLCASTDPDSGREDTQYFGPGTRLTVL.